This TCR beta chain was sequenced in a study of cytomegalovirus exposure and HLA in healthy donors. Study details: Falling in the Caucasian-associated ancestry cluster were roughly 86% of 398 genotyped donors. General study findings and limits: Later, an analysis showed that TCR beta chains associated with HLA were more clonally expanded than others that were equally common.

This CDR3 is built from 12 residues. Germline-derived CDR1 and CDR2 are MNHEY and SVGAGI. The PCR contained 60 Vbeta and 13 Jbeta primers. Measured with immunoSEQ multiplex PCR; TCRdb has only the in-frame clones, and not every one. The sample records about 170,000 clones, under 80% being singletons. Among the donors, all were healthy bone marrow donors. There are a few counts of this clone. Its antigen is unknown. Source material: PBMCs. The chain links TRBV6-5 to TRBJ2-5, with D possibly being TRBD1 (6 bases). The end of the DNA is better explained by TRBJ2-7, so the J call may be wrong. This TCR came from a man aged 35 to 55 in good health and CMV-seronegative. This CDR3 reads CASRQGTDEQYF. CDR3 in DNA: TGTGCCAGCAGGCAGGGGACGGACGAGCAGTACTTC.